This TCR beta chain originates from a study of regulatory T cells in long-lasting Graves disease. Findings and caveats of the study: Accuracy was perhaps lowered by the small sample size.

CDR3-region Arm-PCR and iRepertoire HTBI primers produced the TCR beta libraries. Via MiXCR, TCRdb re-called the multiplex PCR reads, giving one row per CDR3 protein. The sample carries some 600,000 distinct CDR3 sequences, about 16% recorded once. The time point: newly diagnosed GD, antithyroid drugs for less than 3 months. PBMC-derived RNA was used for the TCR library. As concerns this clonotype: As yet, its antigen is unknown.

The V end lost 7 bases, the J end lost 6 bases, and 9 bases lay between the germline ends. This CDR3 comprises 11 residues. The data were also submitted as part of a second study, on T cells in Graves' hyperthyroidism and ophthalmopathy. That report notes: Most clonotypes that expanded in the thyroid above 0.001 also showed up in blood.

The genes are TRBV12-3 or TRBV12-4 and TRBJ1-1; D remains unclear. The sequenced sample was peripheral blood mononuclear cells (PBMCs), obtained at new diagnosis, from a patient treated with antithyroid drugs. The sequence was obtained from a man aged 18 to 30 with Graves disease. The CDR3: CASKEFAEAFF. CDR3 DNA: TGTGCCAGCAAGGAATTCGCTGAAGCTTTCTTT.